A selection of T cell receptor beta chains follows, all from one sample in a study of blood T cell repertoires in COVID-19. Clones were read by immunoSEQ multiplex PCR, and TCRdb kept only the in-frame ones, dropping some. The sample includes approximately 110,000 clones, around 88% of them seen just once. Specimen: peripheral blood. The receptors were sampled from a woman between 50 and 59 years old with active or convalescent COVID-19. The CDR3 runs from the conserved cysteine through the conserved F or W. The D gene is left open where the match is weak. Rows may omit the clone size; those that give it use once, few, many or a size class.

V	J	D	size	length	DNA	CDR3
TRBV19	TRBJ2-5	TRBD2	NA	15	TGTGCCAGTCGAACAGCGGGGGGGGCCCAAGAGACCCAGTACTTC	CASRTAGGAQETQYF
TRBV10-3	TRBJ2-2	TRBD2	once	15	TGTGCCATTACCAGACTAGCGGGAGGAACCGGGGAGCTGTTTTTT	CAITRLAGGTGELFF
TRBV27	TRBJ2-5	TRBD2	NA	15	TGTGCCAGTCGAGGAGCGGGAGCACGCCAAGAGACCCAGTACTTC	CASRGAGARQETQYF
TRBV29-1	TRBJ2-4	NA	NA	14	TGCAGCGTTGAAGGAGGAGGGGCCAAAAACATTCAGTACTTC	CSVEGGGAKNIQYF
TRBV27	TRBJ2-1	TRBD2	NA	13	TGTGCCAGCAAGCGGCGGGAGGTCTATGAGCAGTTCTTC	CASKRREVYEQFF
TRBV6-2/TRBV6-3	TRBJ2-7	TRBD2	few	14	TGTGCCAGCAGTAAGACTAGCGGGAGTTACGAGCAGTACTTC	CASSKTSGSYEQYF
TRBV2	TRBJ1-5	TRBD1	NA	14	TGTGCCAGCAGGGGGGACAGGGGCCCATCCGCCCAGCATTTT	CASRGDRGPSAQHF
TRBV6-6	TRBJ2-2	NA	NA	12	TGTGCCAGTCCGGGGAACACCGGGGAGCTGTTTTTT	CASPGNTGELFF
TRBV5-5	TRBJ2-1	TRBD1	NA	16	TGTGCCAGCAGCTTACAAACCGGGACAGGGATCAATGAGCAGTTCTTC	CASSLQTGTGINEQFF
TRBV6-1	TRBJ2-7	TRBD1	NA	15	TGTGCCAGCAGTGAATGGGGACAGGGCTCCTACGAGCAGTACTTC	CASSEWGQGSYEQYF
TRBV14	TRBJ2-5	TRBD2	NA	17	TGTGCCAGCAGCCCAGGACTAGCGGGAGTCATCCAAGAGACCCAGTACTTC	CASSPGLAGVIQETQYF
TRBV5-1	TRBJ1-2	NA	NA	13	TGCGCCAGCAGCTTGGAGGGGGTCGATGGCTACACCTTC	CASSLEGVDGYTF
TRBV28	TRBJ1-5	NA	NA	14	TGTGCCAGCAGAACCGAGTTTAGCAATCAGCCCCAGCATTTT	CASRTEFSNQPQHF
TRBV5-4	TRBJ1-4	TRBD1	NA	13	TGTGCCAGCAGCTTACCAGGGGGCGAAAAACTGTTTTTT	CASSLPGGEKLFF
TRBV30	TRBJ1-4	NA	NA	14	TGTGCCTGGAGTGTGGGACATTCATATGAAAAACTGTTTTTT	CAWSVGHSYEKLFF
TRBV13	TRBJ2-5	TRBD2	NA	15	TGTGCCAGCAGCACCCGGACTAGCGGGCAAGAGACCCAGTACTTC	CASSTRTSGQETQYF
TRBV18	TRBJ1-1	NA	few	13	TGTGCCAGCTCACCACTCGTGAACACTGAAGCTTTCTTT	CASSPLVNTEAFF
TRBV21-1	TRBJ1-2	NA	NA	16	TGTGCCAGCAGAAACGGGCGGGGGAAAAAAGCGAATGGCTACACCTTC	CASRNGRGKKANGYTF
TRBV3-1/TRBV3-2	TRBJ1-4	NA	once	15	TGTGCCAGCAGCCAAGTATTAGGGGGGGTCGGAAAACTGTTTTTT	CASSQVLGGVGKLFF
TRBV6-5	TRBJ2-5	NA	NA	12	TGTGCCAGCCACCGGGGGCAAGAGACCCAGTACTTC	CASHRGQETQYF
TRBV19	TRBJ1-4	NA	NA	17	TGTGCCAGTACCACCCGAGGGCTTCCTGCAACTAATGAAAAACTGTTTTTT	CASTTRGLPATNEKLFF
TRBV7-3	TRBJ2-4	NA	NA	14	TGTGCCAGCAGCTTGTTGGGAGGCAAAAACATTCAGTACTTC	CASSLLGGKNIQYF
TRBV4-3	TRBJ2-5	TRBD2	NA	16	TGCGCCAGCAGCCCGGCTAGCGGGAGGGACCAAGAGACCCAGTACTTC	CASSPASGRDQETQYF
TRBV7-2	TRBJ2-3	NA	once	15	TGTGCCAGCAGCCCGGACTGGTCTAGCACAGATACGCAGTATTTT	CASSPDWSSTDTQYF
TRBV7-9	TRBJ2-7	TRBD1	NA	14	TGTGCCAGCAGTTCCGACAGGGTTGGCTACGAGCAGTACTTC	CASSSDRVGYEQYF
TRBV15	TRBJ2-5	NA	few	15	TGTGCCACCAGCAGAGATCCAGCGCCCCAAGAGACCCAGTACTTC	CATSRDPAPQETQYF
TRBV27	TRBJ2-2	NA	NA	14	TGTGCCAGCAGTGTGGGGGGAGGCACCGGGGAGCTGTTTTTT	CASSVGGGTGELFF
TRBV7-8	TRBJ1-2	TRBD1	NA	14	TGTGCCAGCAGCCCGGGACAGGGTGAGCATGGCTACACCTTC	CASSPGQGEHGYTF
TRBV7-2	TRBJ2-1	NA	NA	13	TGTGCCAGCAGCCCCCGGGATAAATATGAGCAGTTCTTC	CASSPRDKYEQFF
TRBV7-3	TRBJ2-5	TRBD2	NA	14	TGTGCCAGCAGCTTAGGTAGCGGGCAAGAGACCCAGTACTTC	CASSLGSGQETQYF
TRBV11-2	TRBJ2-1	TRBD2	NA	18	TGTGCCAGCAGCCAAGGCGGGACTAGCGGGACCTTATACAATGAGCAGTTCTTC	CASSQGGTSGTLYNEQFF
TRBV20-1	TRBJ1-2	NA	NA	11	TGCAGTGCTAGAGAGCCAGGTGACTACACCTTC	CSAREPGDYTF
TRBV7-9	TRBJ1-2	TRBD1	NA	13	TGTGCCAGCAGCTCAGGGGGACCTTATGGCTACACCTTC	CASSSGGPYGYTF
TRBV14	TRBJ1-1	TRBD1	NA	15	TGTGCCAGCAGCTCGCAGGGGGCCATGAACACTGAAGCTTTCTTT	CASSSQGAMNTEAFF
TRBV7-2	TRBJ1-2	TRBD1	NA	14	TGTGCCAGCAGCTTTCGGGACAGCCAAGATGGCTACACCTTC	CASSFRDSQDGYTF
TRBV4-1	TRBJ1-2	NA	NA	14	TGCGCCAGCAGCCGGTCGGACAGACCCTATGGCTACACCTTC	CASSRSDRPYGYTF
TRBV4-3	TRBJ2-3	TRBD2	NA	16	TGCGCCAGCAGCCAAAACCCCGGGGGGAGGGCAGATACGCAGTATTTT	CASSQNPGGRADTQYF
TRBV5-6	TRBJ2-5	TRBD2	NA	18	TGTGCCAGCAGCTTGGCGCTAGCGGGGTGGGGGCAACAAGAGACCCAGTACTTC	CASSLALAGWGQQETQYF
TRBV7-8	TRBJ2-1	TRBD2	NA	16	TGTGCCAGCAGCCCCATGGCGGGAGGTACAGATAATGAGCAGTTCTTC	CASSPMAGGTDNEQFF
TRBV19	TRBJ2-5	TRBD2	NA	17	TGTGCCAGTAGTATAGGGGGTAGCGGGAGGGCCCTAGAGACCCAGTACTTC	CASSIGGSGRALETQYF
TRBV12-3/TRBV12-4	TRBJ2-1	NA	NA	11	TGTGCCAGCAGTCCTCACACAACGCAGTTCTTC	CASSPHTTQFF
TRBV3-1/TRBV3-2	TRBJ1-4	NA	few	15	TGTGCCAGCAGCCAAGTCTTCGCAACTAATGAAAAACTGTTTTTT	CASSQVFATNEKLFF
TRBV4-2	TRBJ2-4	NA	NA	14	TGTGCCAGCAGCCAAGGGGCTGATTTAGACATTCAGTACTTC	CASSQGADLDIQYF
TRBV4-2	TRBJ2-5	NA	NA	13	TGTGCCAGCAGCCATCGACTAGGAGAGACCCAGTACTTC	CASSHRLGETQYF
TRBV11-2	TRBJ1-2	NA	once	13	TGTGCCAGCAGGCCTAGTAAGGGGGATGGCTACACCTTC	CASRPSKGDGYTF
TRBV5-4	TRBJ2-3	TRBD1	NA	16	TGTGCCATCGACCGGGACAGGGGGCTTAGCACAGATACGCAGTATTTT	CAIDRDRGLSTDTQYF
TRBV3-1/TRBV3-2	TRBJ2-5	TRBD2	NA	16	TGTGCCAGCAGCCCTGGGACTAGCGAGGGAGGAGAGACCCAGTACTTC	CASSPGTSEGGETQYF
TRBV4-3	TRBJ2-1	NA	NA	15	TGCGCCAGCAGCCCCGAGGATAGCTCCTACAATGAGCAGTTCTTC	CASSPEDSSYNEQFF
TRBV30	TRBJ1-6	TRBD1	NA	15	TGTGCCTGGAGCGGGGACAGGCGACCTAATTCACCCCTCCACTTT	CAWSGDRRPNSPLHF
TRBV24-1	TRBJ2-2	NA	NA	14	TGTGCCACCAGTCGTACAGCGAACACCGGGGAGCTGTTTTTT	CATSRTANTGELFF
TRBV15	TRBJ1-1	NA	few	13	TGTGCCACCAGCAGAGTGGTCGGCACTGAAGCTTTCTTT	CATSRVVGTEAFF
TRBV10-3	TRBJ1-1	TRBD1	NA	15	TGTGCCATCAGTTACAGGGGCGTGGGCGGCACTGAAGCTTTCTTT	CAISYRGVGGTEAFF
TRBV5-1	TRBJ2-3	TRBD2	NA	15	TGCGCCAGCAGCCCGGGACTAGCGGGAGTAGATACGCAGTATTTT	CASSPGLAGVDTQYF
TRBV21-1	TRBJ2-2	NA	NA	14	TGTGCCCGATCCACCGCCCGGGACACCGGGGAGCTGTTTTTT	CARSTARDTGELFF
TRBV29-1	TRBJ2-7	TRBD2	NA	16	TGCAGCGTTAAACGGACTAGCGGGAGAAAGATGTCCGAGCAGTACTTC	CSVKRTSGRKMSEQYF
TRBV5-6	TRBJ1-2	TRBD1	NA	16	TGTGCCAGCAGCCCGAACACCGGGACAGGTTTTGGTGGCTACACCTTC	CASSPNTGTGFGGYTF
TRBV7-2	TRBJ2-7	TRBD2	NA	16	TGTGCCAGCAGCTTCTCACCTAGCGGGAGTGGTTACGAGCAGTACTTC	CASSFSPSGSGYEQYF
TRBV5-4	TRBJ1-4	TRBD1	NA	15	TGTGCCAGCAGCTTGGCCAAGGGGGCTGGGGAAAAACTGTTTTTT	CASSLAKGAGEKLFF
TRBV24-1	TRBJ2-3	TRBD2	NA	13	TGTGCCACCAACGGACTAGCGGGAGGGCATTGGTATTTT	CATNGLAGGHWYF
TRBV28	TRBJ1-2	TRBD1	NA	14	TGTGCCAGCAGTACCCCCGGGACAGGGTCCGGCTACACCTTC	CASSTPGTGSGYTF